These T cell receptor beta chains were read from a single sample in a study of blood T cell repertoires in COVID-19. The protocol was immunoSEQ multiplex PCR, while the TCRdb copy is restricted to in-frame clones and leaves out a portion. The data show 55,000 to 75,000 clones, about 90% seen once. The sample comprised peripheral blood. The receptor set was obtained from a human donor in a cohort sampled during active COVID-19. CDR3s include the opening cysteine and the closing phenylalanine or tryptophan. The D gene is left open where the match is weak. Size is stated for part of the rows, as once, few or many counts, or as a class when the clone is expanded.

J: TRBJ1-1
D: .
size: .
V: TRBV11-2
CDR3: CASSSPVRGNTEAFF
DNA: TGTGCCAGCAGCTCGCCGGTCCGGGGGAACACTGAAGCTTTCTTT

J: TRBJ2-2
D: TRBD1
size: .
V: TRBV11-2
CDR3: CASRTGQGLKAGELFF
DNA: TGTGCCAGCAGAACCGGACAGGGTCTGAAGGCCGGGGAGCTGTTTTTT

J: TRBJ1-5
D: .
size: .
V: TRBV7-2
CDR3: CASSLEGPVYQPQHF
DNA: TGTGCCAGCAGCTTAGAGGGGCCAGTTTATCAGCCCCAGCATTTT

J: TRBJ1-2
D: .
size: .
V: TRBV9
CDR3: CASSVYGGGYTF
DNA: TGTGCCAGCAGCGTATATGGTGGCGGCTACACCTTC

J: TRBJ2-7
D: .
size: .
V: TRBV11-2
CDR3: CASSLLLGGPVPHEQYF
DNA: TGTGCCAGCAGCTTATTGCTTGGAGGTCCGGTGCCCCACGAGCAGTACTTC

J: TRBJ1-6
D: .
size: .
V: TRBV19
CDR3: CASSSTLGTQGSPLHF
DNA: TGTGCCAGTAGTTCAACCCTGGGGACCCAGGGGTCACCCCTCCACTTT

J: TRBJ2-7
D: TRBD2
size: .
V: TRBV3-1/TRBV3-2
CDR3: CASSQGTGWASGVYSYEQYF
DNA: TGTGCCAGCAGCCAAGGGACTGGCTGGGCTAGCGGGGTGTATTCCTACGAGCAGTACTTC

J: TRBJ2-6
D: .
size: .
V: TRBV6-1
CDR3: CASSDGGNGANVLTF
DNA: TGTGCCAGCAGTGATGGAGGGAACGGGGCCAACGTCCTGACTTTC

J: TRBJ1-2
D: .
size: .
V: TRBV5-8
CDR3: CASSLQTETYGYTF
DNA: TGTGCCAGCAGCTTGCAGACAGAAACCTATGGCTACACCTTC

J: TRBJ2-7
D: .
size: .
V: TRBV3-1/TRBV3-2
CDR3: CASSPSSYEQYF
DNA: TGTGCCAGCAGCCCGAGCTCCTACGAGCAGTACTTC

J: TRBJ1-3
D: TRBD1
size: .
V: TRBV10-3
CDR3: CAISLSPGQGNGNTIYF
DNA: TGTGCCATCAGTCTTTCTCCGGGACAGGGAAATGGAAACACCATATATTTT

J: TRBJ1-5
D: .
size: .
V: TRBV3-1/TRBV3-2
CDR3: CASSQEGGWGWNQPQHF
DNA: TGTGCCAGCAGCCAAGAGGGAGGTTGGGGCTGGAATCAGCCCCAGCATTTT

J: TRBJ2-5
D: .
size: .
V: TRBV19
CDR3: CASMEDAIQETQYF
DNA: TGTGCCAGTATGGAGGACGCTATCCAAGAGACCCAGTACTTC

J: TRBJ2-7
D: TRBD1
size: once
V: TRBV7-8
CDR3: CASSYDRAGGREQYF
DNA: TGTGCCAGCAGCTACGACAGGGCTGGGGGTAGGGAGCAGTACTTC

J: TRBJ2-7
D: .
size: .
V: TRBV14
CDR3: CASSQAVGVYEQYF
DNA: TGTGCCAGCAGCCAAGCGGTCGGGGTCTACGAGCAGTACTTC

J: TRBJ1-3
D: TRBD1
size: .
V: TRBV27
CDR3: CASSTTGGLGGNTIYF
DNA: TGTGCCAGCAGTACAACAGGGGGCTTGGGTGGAAACACCATATATTTT

J: TRBJ1-1
D: .
size: .
V: TRBV28
CDR3: CASSPLRGAATEAFF
DNA: TGTGCCAGCAGTCCCCTCCGGGGAGCCGCCACTGAAGCTTTCTTT

J: TRBJ1-4
D: .
size: .
V: TRBV25-1
CDR3: CASSGDRKEKLFF
DNA: TGTGCCAGCAGTGGTGACAGGAAAGAAAAACTGTTTTTT

J: TRBJ2-7
D: .
size: .
V: TRBV6-5
CDR3: CASSYGSEQYF
DNA: TGTGCCAGCAGTTACGGGAGCGAGCAGTACTTC